In its sample, the clone carrying this T cell receptor beta chain was seen once. The CDR3 has 15 residues. Germline V gene lookup returns CDR1 SEHNR and CDR2 FQNEAQ (reference sequence). The V end lost 4 bases, the J end lost 3 bases, and 16 bases lay between the germline ends. These data originate in a study of blood T cell repertoires in COVID-19. Sequenced by immunoSEQ multiplex PCR; TCRdb stores in-frame clones only, minus some. The sample holds some 99,000 clones; about 90% are singletons and the top ten take 4% to 4.5%. Sequencing used peripheral blood. V usage is TRBV7-9 and J usage is TRBJ2-7; D not resolved. The receptor was isolated from a human donor with COVID-19, enrolled during active disease. The donor label of this sample is uncertain. CDR3 nucleotides: TGTGCCAGCAGCTCGTACGAGGTTCGCGTCTACGAGCAGTACTTC. It yields the protein CASSSYEVRVYEQYF.